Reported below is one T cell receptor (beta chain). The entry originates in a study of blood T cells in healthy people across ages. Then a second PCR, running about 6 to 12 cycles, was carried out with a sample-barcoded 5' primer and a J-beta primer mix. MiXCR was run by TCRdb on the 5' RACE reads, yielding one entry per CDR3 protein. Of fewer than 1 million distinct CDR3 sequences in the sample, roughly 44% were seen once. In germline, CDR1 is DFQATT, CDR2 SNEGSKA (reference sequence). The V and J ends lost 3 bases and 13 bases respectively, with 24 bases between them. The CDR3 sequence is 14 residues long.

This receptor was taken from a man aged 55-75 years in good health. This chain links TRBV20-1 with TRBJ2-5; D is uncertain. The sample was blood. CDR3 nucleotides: TGCAGTGCTAGTCGGTCTGGCAAGACCTACGAGCGGTACTTC. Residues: CSASRSGKTYERYF.